The TCR beta chain described here comes from a study of blood T cell repertoires in COVID-19. The V gene lost 5 bases and the J gene lost 3 bases, with 7 bases spanning the gap. This CDR3 spans 13 amino acids. From germline, CDR1 is MRHNA and CDR2 SNTAGT. Source study methods: Reference gene primers were amplified, and this amplification served to estimate nucleated cell counts. Produced via immunoSEQ multiplex PCR; TCRdb's table is partial and in-frame only. For V, J and clone size, that table is used; D and trimming come from the DNA. The repertoire holds about 110,000 clones, with over 65% as singletons.

The rearrangement joins TRBV6-4 to TRBJ2-2; D not certain. The sequencing input was peripheral blood. The clonotype comes from a woman aged 80 or older with acute or convalescent COVID-19. CDR3 sequence reads: CASSPGYTGELFF. The CDR3, as DNA: TGTGCCAGCAGTCCAGGATACACCGGGGAGCTGTTTTTT.